This T cell receptor beta chain was documented in a study of post-analysis software for immune sequencing data. Study-level findings and limits: Comparison with controls showed significantly lower normalized Chao1 diversity in multiple sclerosis patients. Patients had higher frequencies than controls of about five TRBV segments, including TRBV5-6, TRBV5-1 and TRBV20-1.

This CDR3 comprises 14 residues. V was trimmed by 8 bases and J by 0 bases, leaving 14 bases between them. CDR1 SEHNR and CDR2 FQNEAQ come from the germline V gene (reference sequence). TCR beta cDNA libraries had unique molecular identifiers. Input amounts of roughly 0.85 to 10 million T cells were used. These gave about 500,000 cDNA molecules, so each molecule approximated one T cell. TCRdb independently ran MiXCR on the PCR reads; one entry per CDR3 protein. Of approximately 180,000 distinct CDR3 sequences listed, roughly 30% are singletons. The table lists this clonotype with many counts. Its antigen is currently unknown.

The receptor's source is a girl under 18 with multiple sclerosis. The chain is built from TRBV7-9 and TRBJ2-7; the D gene is possibly TRBD2 (5 bases). The sample was blood. The CDR3 region is CASATRESSYEQYF. CDR3 DNA sequence: TGTGCCAGCGCGACGAGGGAGAGCTCCTACGAGCAGTACTTC.